The rows below give T cell receptor beta chains drawn from one sample of a study of T cell repertoires in cytomegalovirus infection. The antigens of these receptors remain unknown. Each CDR3 protein is one row after TCRdb ran MiXCR on the reads. The table includes 750,000 to 950,000 distinct CDR3 sequences, 25% to 35% detected once. The sample consisted of cultured CD8+ T cells from PBMCs, taken from culture after CMV antigen stimulation. The receptors were gathered from a human donor in good health (CMV status not recorded). Some clones in this sample may be carry-over from other donors' samples. Each CDR3 is given with its conserved first and last residue. The order of the fields is clone size, D gene, V gene, J gene, CDR3 DNA, CDR3 protein. The D gene is left open where the match is weak. The size field is filled for only some rows; it gives once, few, many or a size class.

size: few; D: TRBD2; V: TRBV7-9; J: TRBJ2-1; DNA: TGTGCCAGCAGCTTAGGTCTCGGGACTAGCGGGGGGGCTCTCTACAATGAGCAGTTCTTC; CDR3: CASSLGLGTSGGALYNEQFF
size: few; D: -; V: TRBV7-2; J: TRBJ1-1; DNA: TGTGCCAGCAGCAAAAGGGAGATTAACACTGAAGCTTTCTTT; CDR3: CASSKREINTEAFF
size: -; D: -; V: TRBV7-6; J: TRBJ1-1; DNA: TGTACCAGCAGCCCCCGGGACAAAGGCATGAACACTGAAGCTTTCTTT; CDR3: CTSSPRDKGMNTEAFF
size: -; D: -; V: TRBV7-9; J: TRBJ1-2; DNA: TGTGCCAGCAGCGAGGCCATTTTTCCCTCACCTGGGAGCTATGGCTACACCTTC; CDR3: CASSEAIFPSPGSYGYTF
size: -; D: -; V: TRBV19; J: TRBJ1-5; DNA: TGTGCCAGTAGTATAGTGAAACAAGGGTCGAGCAATCAGCCCCAGCATTTT; CDR3: CASSIVKQGSSNQPQHF
size: -; D: TRBD1; V: TRBV2; J: TRBJ2-7; DNA: TGTGCCAGCACCATCCGGGACAGCTACGAGCAGTACTTC; CDR3: CASTIRDSYEQYF
size: -; D: TRBD2; V: TRBV4-1; J: TRBJ2-7; DNA: TGCGCCAGCAGCCAATTCCGGGGGGCCTACGAGCAGTACTTC; CDR3: CASSQFRGAYEQYF
size: -; D: -; V: TRBV7-9; J: TRBJ2-1; DNA: TGTGCCAGCAGCTTAGTACTGGGGTGGAATGAGCAGTTCTTC; CDR3: CASSLVLGWNEQFF
size: -; D: TRBD1; V: TRBV7-9; J: TRBJ2-5; DNA: TGTGCCAGCAGCTCGGGACAGGCCCACCTCCAAGAGACCCAGTACTTC; CDR3: CASSSGQAHLQETQYF
size: -; D: TRBD1; V: TRBV6-5; J: TRBJ1-2; DNA: TGTGCCAGCAGTTACTCGATGTTCAGGGGGCACATAGGTGGCTACACCTTC; CDR3: CASSYSMFRGHIGGYTF
size: once; D: TRBD2; V: TRBV6-2/TRBV6-3; J: TRBJ2-3; DNA: TGTGCCAGCAGATTGGACAGAGCACTAGCGGGGGACGATACGCAGTATTTT; CDR3: CASRLDRALAGDDTQYF
size: -; D: -; V: TRBV3-1; J: TRBJ2-1; DNA: TGTGCCAGCAGCCAAGATCTGGTAAGCTCCTACAATGAGCAGTTCTTC; CDR3: CASSQDLVSSYNEQFF
size: -; D: -; V: TRBV4-1; J: TRBJ2-3; DNA: TGCGCCAGCAGCCAAGAAGTTGATACGCAGTATTTT; CDR3: CASSQEVDTQYF
size: few; D: TRBD1; V: TRBV27; J: TRBJ1-1; DNA: TGTGCCAGCAGTATACAGGGGGAAACTGAAGCTTTCTTT; CDR3: CASSIQGETEAFF
size: -; D: -; V: TRBV12-5; J: TRBJ2-3; DNA: TGTGCTAGTGGTTTGGTAATGGGCACAGATACGCAGTATTTT; CDR3: CASGLVMGTDTQYF
size: -; D: TRBD1; V: TRBV19; J: TRBJ1-4; DNA: TGTGCCAGTAGTCCCCGGGACAGACTTTTTGTCGGGAATGAAAAACTGTTTTTT; CDR3: CASSPRDRLFVGNEKLFF
size: -; D: TRBD2; V: TRBV7-9; J: TRBJ2-1; DNA: TGTGCCAGCAGCCCGGCACTAGCGGGGGGGATAAGTGATGAGCAGTTCTTC; CDR3: CASSPALAGGISDEQFF
size: few; D: -; V: TRBV4-3; J: TRBJ1-6; DNA: TGCGCCAGCAGCCAGTTTTGGGAAAATAATTCACCCCTCCACTTT; CDR3: CASSQFWENNSPLHF
size: -; D: -; V: TRBV28; J: TRBJ1-1; DNA: TGTGCCAGCAGTTTTCTACGGGGTGTAGGATGGGCTGAAGCTTTCTTT; CDR3: CASSFLRGVGWAEAFF
size: many; D: TRBD1; V: TRBV7-8; J: TRBJ1-1; DNA: TGTGCCAGCAGCTCCACTGGACAGGGGGCGCTTCCTGAAGCTTTCTTT; CDR3: CASSSTGQGALPEAFF
size: few; D: -; V: TRBV6-1; J: TRBJ1-5; DNA: TGTGCCAGCAGAGTCAGGGGAAGCAATCAGCCCCAGCATTTT; CDR3: CASRVRGSNQPQHF
size: many; D: TRBD1; V: TRBV7-6; J: TRBJ2-5; DNA: TGTGCCAGCAGCCAAGCAGGGGGTTATGAGACCCAGTACTTC; CDR3: CASSQAGGYETQYF
size: few; D: -; V: TRBV20-1; J: TRBJ1-6; DNA: TGCAGTGCTAGACAGCCGGGCTCCTATAATTCACCCCTCCACTTT; CDR3: CSARQPGSYNSPLHF